Below, 3 T cell receptor beta chains from the same sample are listed, as sequenced in a study of beta chain features in type 1 diabetes. Expressed TCRB transcripts were sequenced after all isolated RNA was converted to cDNA. Some clones are missing from TCRdb's copy, which holds only in-frame ones; the method was immunoSEQ multiplex PCR. The table includes around 430,000 clones, about 32% detected once. Sequenced material: naive CD4+ T cells from blood. The receptor source for this set is a man between 18 and 29 years old in good health.

V and J are TRBV13 and TRBJ2-1; 15 bases match TRBD2. V shed 5 bases and J 15 bases; nucleotides not matched to a gene: 8. The CDR3 spans 14 residues. Germline V gene data show CDR1 as PRHDT and CDR2 as FYEKMQ (reference sequence). For the CDR3, the DNA is TGTGCCAGCAGCCGGACTAGCGGGAGGGCCGGTCCGTTCTTC. Translating gives CASSRTSGRAGPFF.

Only a few counts were recorded for this clone. The chain employs TRBV25-1 and TRBJ2-7; TRBD1 agrees at 7 bases. The trim removed 2 bases at V and 4 bases at J, leaving 8 bases unmatched. Germline V lookup: CDR1 MGHDK, CDR2 SYGVNS. The CDR3 contains 15 residues. The CDR3 loop is CASSEGAVGQYEQYF. CDR3 bases: TGTGCCAGCAGTGAAGGTGCTGTGGGACAGTACGAGCAGTACTTC.

This clone was counted only a few times. At the DNA level, this CDR3 is encoded by other sequences in the same sample as well. This chain links TRBV20-1 with TRBJ2-7; D not certain. The V and J ends lost 3 bases and 4 bases respectively, with 4 bases between them. Germline V gene sequence: CDR1 DFQATT, CDR2 SNEGSKA (reference sequence). CDR3 length equals 10 residues. DNA of the CDR3: TGCAGTGCTAGGGCGTACGAGCAGTACTTC. Protein product: CSARAYEQYF.